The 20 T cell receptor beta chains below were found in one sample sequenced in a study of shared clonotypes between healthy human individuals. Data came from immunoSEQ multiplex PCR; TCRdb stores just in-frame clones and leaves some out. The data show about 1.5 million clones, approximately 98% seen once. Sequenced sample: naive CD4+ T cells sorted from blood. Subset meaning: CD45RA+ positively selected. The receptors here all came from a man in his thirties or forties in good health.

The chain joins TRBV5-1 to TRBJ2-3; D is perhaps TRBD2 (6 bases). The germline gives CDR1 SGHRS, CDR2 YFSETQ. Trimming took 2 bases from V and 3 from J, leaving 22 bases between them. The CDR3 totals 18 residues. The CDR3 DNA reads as TGCGCCAGCAGCTTCCTACCAGTACGACTAGGAAGTACAGATACGCAGTATTTT. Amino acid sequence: CASSFLPVRLGSTDTQYF.

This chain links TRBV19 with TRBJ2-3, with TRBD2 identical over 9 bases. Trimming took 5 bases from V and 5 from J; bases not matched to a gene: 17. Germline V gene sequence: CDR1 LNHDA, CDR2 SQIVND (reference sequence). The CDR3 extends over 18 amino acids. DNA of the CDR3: TGTGCCAGTAGTCGCCAACCACTCGCGGGAGGGCCTGTAGATACGCAGTATTTT. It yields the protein CASSRQPLAGGPVDTQYF. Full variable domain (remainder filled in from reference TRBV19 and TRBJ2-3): DGGITQSPKYLFRKEGQNVTLSCEQNLNHDAMYWYRQDPGQGLRLIYYSQIVNDFQKGDIAEGYSVSREKKESFPLTVTSAQKNPTAFYLCASSRQPLAGGPVDTQYFGPGTRLTVL.

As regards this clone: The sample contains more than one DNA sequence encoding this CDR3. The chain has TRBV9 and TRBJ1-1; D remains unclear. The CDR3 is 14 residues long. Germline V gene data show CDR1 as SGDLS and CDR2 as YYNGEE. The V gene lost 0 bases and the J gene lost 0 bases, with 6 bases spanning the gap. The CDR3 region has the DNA TGTGCCAGCAGCGTAGGCCGACTGAACACTGAAGCTTTCTTT. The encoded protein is CASSVGRLNTEAFF.

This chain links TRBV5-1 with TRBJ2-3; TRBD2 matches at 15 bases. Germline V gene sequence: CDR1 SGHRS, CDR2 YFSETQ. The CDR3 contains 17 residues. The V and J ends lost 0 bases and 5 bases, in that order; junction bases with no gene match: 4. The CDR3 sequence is CASSLGGLAGGGDTQYF. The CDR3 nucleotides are TGCGCCAGCAGCTTGGGCGGACTAGCGGGAGGGGGAGATACGCAGTATTTT.

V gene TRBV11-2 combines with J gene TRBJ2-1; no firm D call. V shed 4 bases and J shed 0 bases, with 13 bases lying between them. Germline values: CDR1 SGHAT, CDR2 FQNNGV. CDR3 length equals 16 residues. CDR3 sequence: CASSYRPLSSYNEQFF. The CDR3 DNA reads TGTGCCAGCAGCTACCGACCCCTGAGCTCCTACAATGAGCAGTTCTTC.

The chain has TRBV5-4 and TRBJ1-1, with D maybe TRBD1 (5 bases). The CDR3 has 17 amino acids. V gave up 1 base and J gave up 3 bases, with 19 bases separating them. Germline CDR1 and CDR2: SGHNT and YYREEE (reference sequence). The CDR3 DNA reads TGTGCCAGCAGCTTGTGGGGCCGACAGATAAGGGACACTGAAGCTTTCTTT. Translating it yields CASSLWGRQIRDTEAFF.

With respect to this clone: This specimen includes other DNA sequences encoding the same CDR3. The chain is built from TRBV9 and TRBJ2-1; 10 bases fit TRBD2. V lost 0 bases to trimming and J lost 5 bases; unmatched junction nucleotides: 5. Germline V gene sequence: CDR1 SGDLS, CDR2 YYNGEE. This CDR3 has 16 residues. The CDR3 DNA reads TGTGCCAGCAGCGTAGCCCTAGCGGGAGTGGACAATGAGCAGTTCTTC. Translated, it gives CASSVALAGVDNEQFF.

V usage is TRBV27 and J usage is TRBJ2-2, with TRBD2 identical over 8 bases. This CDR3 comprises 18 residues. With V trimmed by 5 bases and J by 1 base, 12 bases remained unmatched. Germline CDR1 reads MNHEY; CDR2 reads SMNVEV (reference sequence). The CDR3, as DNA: TGTGCCAGCAGTCGGTGGCCTCCTACTAGCGGGAACACCGGGGAGCTGTTTTTT. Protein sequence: CASSRWPPTSGNTGELFF.

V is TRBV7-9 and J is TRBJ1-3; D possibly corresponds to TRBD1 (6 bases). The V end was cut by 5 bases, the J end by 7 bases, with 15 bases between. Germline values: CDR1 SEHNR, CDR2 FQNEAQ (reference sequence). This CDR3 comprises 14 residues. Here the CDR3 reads CASSPNRVGNTIYF. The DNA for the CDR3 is TGTGCCAGCAGCCCAAACAGGGTCGGGAACACCATATATTTT.

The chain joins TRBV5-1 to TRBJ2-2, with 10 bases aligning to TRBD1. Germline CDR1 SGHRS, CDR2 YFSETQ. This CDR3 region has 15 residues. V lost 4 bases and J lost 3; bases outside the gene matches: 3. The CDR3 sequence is CASSADRGDTGELFF. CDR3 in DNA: TGCGCCAGCAGCGCGGACAGGGGGGACACCGGGGAGCTGTTTTTT.

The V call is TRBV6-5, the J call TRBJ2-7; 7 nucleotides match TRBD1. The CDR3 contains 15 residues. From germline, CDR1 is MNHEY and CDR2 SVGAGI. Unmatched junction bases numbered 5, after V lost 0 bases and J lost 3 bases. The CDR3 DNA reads TGTGCCAGCAGTTACTCCCGGACAGGAAACTACGAGCAGTACTTC. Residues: CASSYSRTGNYEQYF.

DNA of the CDR3: TGTGCCAGCAGCAAAGCAGGAGGGACAGGCAACAATGAGCAGTTCTTC. It specifies CASSKAGGTGNNEQFF. The V and J genes are TRBV21-1 and TRBJ2-1; the table's D call, TRBD1, was not checked against the DNA. TRBV21-1 counts as a pseudogene. The CDR3 spans 16 residues.

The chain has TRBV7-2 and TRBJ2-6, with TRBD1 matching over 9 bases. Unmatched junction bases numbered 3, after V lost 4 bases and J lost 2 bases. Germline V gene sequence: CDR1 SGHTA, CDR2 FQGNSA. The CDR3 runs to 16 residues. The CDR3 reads CASSSGQGAGANVLTF. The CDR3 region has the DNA TGTGCCAGCAGCTCGGGACAGGGTGCTGGGGCCAACGTCCTGACTTTC.

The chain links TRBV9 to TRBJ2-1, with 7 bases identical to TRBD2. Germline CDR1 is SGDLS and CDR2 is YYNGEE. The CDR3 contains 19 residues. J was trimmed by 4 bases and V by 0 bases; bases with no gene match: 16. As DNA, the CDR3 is TGTGCCAGCAGCGTAGGGCCTAGCGGAGGTCCCTTTTTGTACAATGAGCAGTTCTTC. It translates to CASSVGPSGGPFLYNEQFF.

The CDR3 coding sequence is TGTGCCAGCAGTGTTGTCAACTCCTACGAGCAGTACTTC. Translating gives CASSVVNSYEQYF. This chain joins TRBV6-1 and TRBJ2-7; D uncertain. Germline V lookup: CDR1 MNHNS, CDR2 SASEGT. The V gene lost 4 bases and the J gene lost 0 bases, with 7 bases spanning the gap. This CDR3 has 13 amino acids.

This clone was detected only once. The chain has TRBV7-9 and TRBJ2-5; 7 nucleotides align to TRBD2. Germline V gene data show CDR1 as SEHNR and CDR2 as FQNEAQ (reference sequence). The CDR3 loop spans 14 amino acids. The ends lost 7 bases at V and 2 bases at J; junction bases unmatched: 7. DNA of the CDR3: TGTGCCAGCACCCTGACTAGCACACAAGAGACCCAGTACTTC. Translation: CASTLTSTQETQYF.

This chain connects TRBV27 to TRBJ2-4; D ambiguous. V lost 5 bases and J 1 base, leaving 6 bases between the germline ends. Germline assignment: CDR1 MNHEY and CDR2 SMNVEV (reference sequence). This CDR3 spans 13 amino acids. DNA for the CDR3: TGTGCCAGCAGTCCCTTCGCCAAAAACATTCAGTACTTC. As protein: CASSPFAKNIQYF.

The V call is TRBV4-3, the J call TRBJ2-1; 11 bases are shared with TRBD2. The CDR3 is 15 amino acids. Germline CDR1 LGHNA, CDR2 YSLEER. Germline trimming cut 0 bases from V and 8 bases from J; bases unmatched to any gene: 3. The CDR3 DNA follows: TGCGCCAGCAGCCAAGAAACTAGCGGGAGAGATGAGCAGTTCTTC. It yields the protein CASSQETSGRDEQFF.

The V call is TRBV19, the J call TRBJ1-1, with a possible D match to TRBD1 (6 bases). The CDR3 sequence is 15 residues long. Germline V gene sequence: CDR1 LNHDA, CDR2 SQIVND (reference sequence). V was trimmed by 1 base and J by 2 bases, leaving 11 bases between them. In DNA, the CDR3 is TGTGCCAGTAGTATAGGTAACAGGGTAAACACTGAAGCTTTCTTT. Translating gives CASSIGNRVNTEAFF.

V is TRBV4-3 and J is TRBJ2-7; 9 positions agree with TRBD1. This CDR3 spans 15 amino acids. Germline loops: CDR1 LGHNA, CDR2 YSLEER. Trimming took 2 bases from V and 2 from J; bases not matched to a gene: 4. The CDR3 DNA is TGCGCCAGCAGCCAAAATAGGGACAGGGCCTACGAGCAGTACTTC. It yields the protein CASSQNRDRAYEQYF.